This T cell receptor (beta chain) was profiled in a study of blood T cell repertoires in COVID-19. At the level of the study: Samples taken during acute and convalescent COVID-19 were collected in the United States, Italy and Spain. PBMCs, B-cell-depleted T cells, or T cells provided the cDNA or gDNA that made up the material.

The assay was immunoSEQ multiplex PCR, and TCRdb's table has in-frame clones only and misses some. The table has approximately 72,000 clones, approximately 89% seen once; the top ten hold roughly 13%. CDR3 length: 12 residues. Germline lookup yields CDR1 SGHTA and CDR2 FQGNSA. V trimming: 5 bases; J trimming: 7 bases; junction bases outside the gene matches: 5. The material sequenced was peripheral blood. The rearrangement links TRBV7-2 to TRBJ2-7, with 7 bases that match TRBD2. This TCR was sampled from a woman aged 60-75 years with acute or convalescent COVID-19. CDR3 sequence reads: CASSTIGGEQYF. The CDR3 coding sequence is TGTGCCAGCAGCACGATCGGGGGGGAGCAGTACTTC.